The 17 T cell receptor beta chains given below trace back to one sample, sequenced in a study of T-cell reconstitution after alpha-beta-depleted transplantation in children. Researchers prepared the TCRbeta library using unique molecular identifiers, the study reports. MiXCR was run by TCRdb on the PCR reads, yielding one entry per CDR3 protein. The repertoire holds a few hundred thousand distinct CDR3 sequences, with 25% to 30% as singletons. The source material was PBMCs, sampled before TCRalphabeta/CD19-depleted stem cell transplant. All receptors come from a boy less than two years old with Wiskott-Aldrich syndrome, due to receive a stem cell transplant.

This chain joins TRBV12-3 or TRBV12-4 and TRBJ2-1; D not resolved. The CDR3 has 16 amino acids. Trimming cost V 3 bases and J 0 bases, with 12 bases left between them. The CDR3 DNA follows: TGTGCCAGCAGTTTTGGACGGCGAAGCTCCTACAATGAGCAGTTCTTC. Translation gives CASSFGRRSSYNEQFF.

This clonotype has only a few counts. The gene calls are TRBV5-1 and TRBJ2-5; 9 nucleotides agree with TRBD2. Germline lookup yields CDR1 SGHRS and CDR2 YFSETQ. Germline trimming cut 0 bases from V and 4 bases from J; bases unmatched to any gene: 4. The CDR3 consists of 15 residues. CDR3 coding DNA: TGCGCCAGCAGCTTGGTAGCGGGAGTCGGAGAGACCCAGTACTTC. Translating it yields CASSLVAGVGETQYF.

V and J are TRBV29-1 and TRBJ1-2; TRBD1 aligns across 7 bases. This CDR3 comprises 13 residues. Germline values: CDR1 SQVTM, CDR2 ANQGSEA. Losses at the gene ends were 2 bases for V and 8 bases for J; bases not matched to a gene: 8. The CDR3 loop reads CSVELRGWRGYTF. The CDR3 DNA follows: TGCAGCGTTGAACTCAGGGGGTGGCGAGGCTACACCTTC.

This chain links TRBV4-2 with TRBJ2-7; a weak D match, TRBD1 (6 bases). This CDR3 is 17 amino acids long. Germline assignment: CDR1 LGHNA and CDR2 YNFKEQ. The V gene lost 1 base and the J gene lost 4 bases, with 20 bases spanning the gap. CDR3 nucleotide sequence: TGTGCCAGCAGCCAAGGAGACCAGGGGAGCCTGGGATACGAGCAGTACTTC. Protein product: CASSQGDQGSLGYEQYF.

J is TRBJ2-1 and V is TRBV29-1; D perhaps matches TRBD1 (6 bases). The CDR3 consists of 15 residues. The ends were cut back, 6 bases at V and 1 base at J, with 16 bases in the middle. Germline V gene sequence: CDR1 SQVTM, CDR2 ANQGSEA. Here the CDR3 reads CSVATGRQSYNEQFF. The CDR3 DNA reads as TGCAGCGTAGCTACAGGGCGCCAGTCCTACAATGAGCAGTTCTTC.

The rearrangement joins TRBV20-1 to TRBJ1-3, with no clear D. The ends were cut back, 6 bases at V and 0 bases at J, with 9 bases in the middle. CDR3 size: 13 residues. Germline V gene sequence: CDR1 DFQATT, CDR2 SNEGSKA (reference sequence). The CDR3 region has the DNA TGCAGTGCCCGTGGGGTCTCTGGAAACACCATATATTTT. It codes for CSARGVSGNTIYF.

The chain is built from TRBV11-1 and TRBJ2-7, with TRBD2 matching 9 bases. This CDR3 has 14 residues. The J segment lost 3 bases and the V segment lost 5 bases, leaving 5 bases of the junction unmatched. Per germline, CDR1 SGHAT and CDR2 FQDESV (reference sequence). DNA of the CDR3: TGTGCCAGCAGCACCTTAGCGGGGGACTACGAGCAGTACTTC. Protein: CASSTLAGDYEQYF.

This clonotype occurred a few times. The rearrangement links TRBV3-1 to TRBJ2-1, with a tentative D call TRBD1 (6 bases). Trimming took 5 bases from V and 7 from J, leaving 15 bases between them. The CDR3 extends over 14 amino acids. Germline lookup yields CDR1 LGHDT and CDR2 YNNKEL (reference sequence). The CDR3 here is CASSGDKELNEQFF. In DNA, the CDR3 is TGTGCCAGCAGCGGGGACAAGGAACTAAATGAGCAGTTCTTC.

The chain combines TRBV9 with TRBJ2-2, with D possibly being TRBD1 or TRBD2 (5 bases each). Germline loops: CDR1 SGDLS, CDR2 YYNGEE. The CDR3 contains 16 residues. Trimming removed 4 bases at V and 1 base at J, with 14 bases between. The CDR3: CASSTPGPQNTGELFF. In DNA, the CDR3 is TGTGCCAGCAGCACCCCGGGACCGCAGAACACCGGGGAGCTGTTTTTT.

This clonotype was seen a handful of times. V usage is TRBV5-5 and J usage is TRBJ1-1; no firm D call. CDR1 and CDR2 (germline): SGHKS, YYEKEE (reference sequence). This CDR3 contains 14 residues. V was shortened by 1 base and J by 1 base, with 8 bases between the two germline ends. The CDR3 nucleotides are TGTGCCAGCAGCTTGATACAACAGAACACTGAAGCTTTCTTT. Translation: CASSLIQQNTEAFF.

CDR3 region: CASSFGRPSTEQFF. The CDR3, as DNA: TGCGCCAGCAGCTTCGGACGCCCGTCGACGGAGCAGTTCTTC. The rearrangement links TRBV5-1 to TRBJ2-1; D call uncertain. The length of the CDR3 is 14 residues. The V gene lost 2 bases and the J gene lost 10 bases, with 16 bases spanning the gap. Germline V lookup: CDR1 SGHRS, CDR2 YFSETQ. Combining the CDR3 with reference TRBV5-1 and TRBJ2-1 gives the whole variable domain KAGVTQTPRYLIKTRGQQVTLSCSPISGHRSVSWYQQTPGQGLQFLFEYFSETQRNKGNFPGRFSGRQFSNSRSEMNVSTLELGDSALYLCASSFGRPSTEQFFGPGTRLTVL.

This clonotype was detected only a few times. The J gene is TRBJ1-2, the V gene TRBV27; TRBD1 might be the D (6 bases). The CDR3 has 14 residues. Trimming cost V 5 bases and J 6 bases, with 16 bases left between them. Germline V lookup: CDR1 MNHEY, CDR2 SMNVEV (reference sequence). The CDR3 nucleotides are TGTGCCAGCAGTAGATACGGACAGCCCGATGGCTACACCTTC. It is translated as CASSRYGQPDGYTF.

J is TRBJ2-5 and V is TRBV7-8; D may match TRBD1 or TRBD2 (7 bases each). The V end was cut by 9 bases, the J end by 5 bases, with 22 bases between. The CDR3 runs to 15 residues. CDR1 is SGHVS and CDR2 is FQNEAQ in the germline V gene. CDR3: CASQAGTVPTETQYF. Written as DNA, the CDR3 is TGTGCCAGTCAAGCGGGGACAGTCCCAACGGAGACCCAGTACTTC.

V usage is TRBV5-1 and J usage is TRBJ2-2, with TRBD1 matching 10 bases. CDR3 length: 16 amino acids. Germline V CDR1 and CDR2: SGHRS, YFSETQ. V lost 4 bases to trimming and J lost 4 bases; unmatched junction nucleotides: 7. CDR3 bases: TGCGCCAGCAGCGCGGACAGGGGGTACCTCACCGGGGAGCTGTTTTTT. Its translation: CASSADRGYLTGELFF.

The chain links TRBV20-1 to TRBJ2-7; TRBD1 aligns across 9 bases. The CDR3 loop spans 15 amino acids. After removal of 6 bases from V and 7 bases from J, the junction contained 16 bases not matched to a gene. Germline-derived CDR1 and CDR2 are DFQATT and SNEGSKA (reference sequence). This chain's CDR3 is CSAEEAQGAREEQYF. The CDR3 DNA reads TGCAGTGCAGAAGAAGCACAGGGGGCGCGTGAGGAGCAGTACTTC.

V gene TRBV20-1 combines with J gene TRBJ1-5; TRBD1 is a possible D gene (5 bases). Germline V gene sequence: CDR1 DFQATT, CDR2 SNEGSKA (reference sequence). Trimming shortened V by 4 bases and J by 9 bases, and 22 bases separated the two germline ends. The CDR3 runs to 15 residues. In nucleotides, the CDR3 is TGCAGTGCTAAAAGTAAGGGGCAGGCTGCGGGGCCCCAGCATTTT. Translation: CSAKSKGQAAGPQHF.

The V and J genes are TRBV5-1 and TRBJ2-7; D ambiguous. This CDR3 region has 14 residues. Trimming pared 0 bases from V and 4 bases from J, leaving 11 bases between. The germline CDR1 and CDR2 sequences are SGHRS and YFSETQ. The CDR3 bases are TGCGCCAGCAGCTTGGCCCACGTGGGATACGAGCAGTACTTC. This gives the protein CASSLAHVGYEQYF.